This T cell receptor beta chain was identified in a study of T cell responses to AZD1222 COVID-19 vaccine. Study background: Second-dose intervals of approximately 4 or approximately 12 weeks were pooled. Study findings and constraints: In the spike-specific TCR repertoire, nearly half reportedly target unmutated variant regions. Females made up more of the donors, who were largely white British, and clonal diversity may have come out too low. Spike-wide vaccine-associated CD4 TCRs dominated at 160-218 and 743-854.

Data came from immunoSEQ multiplex PCR; TCRdb stores just in-frame clones and leaves some out. This sample yields 120,000 or so clones, of which 88% are seen a single time; over 1.5% belongs to the top ten. The CDR3 is 17 amino acids. Germline-derived CDR1 and CDR2 are MNHEY and SMNVEV (reference sequence). The V segment lost 4 bases and the J segment 7 bases; nucleotides outside the gene matches: 14. This clone has just a few counts. Its antigen remains unidentified. This sample comprised peripheral blood, obtained on day 0 of AZD1222 vaccination. The chain combines TRBV27 with TRBJ2-3, with TRBD1 identical over 10 bases. The origin of this receptor is an adult in good health. DNA of the CDR3: TGTGCCAGCAGTTGGGGGAACCGGGACAGGGGCACTCATACGCAGTATTTT. This translates into CASSWGNRDRGTHTQYF.